This TCR beta chain was captured in a study of shared clonotypes between healthy human individuals. Overall study: The plates for each donor numbered three CD4 naive, three CD4 memory, two CD8 naive and one CD8 memory.

The protocol was immunoSEQ multiplex PCR, while the TCRdb copy is restricted to in-frame clones and leaves out a portion. The table shows 550,000 to 650,000 clones, with approximately 96% occurring only once. The naive CD8 fraction comprised CD45RO-negative cells positively selected for CCR7 and excluded terminally differentiated effector memory CD45RA+ cells. Between the trimmed V and J ends, which lost 3 bases and 1 base, there was a span of 13 bases. Germline V CDR1 and CDR2: MNHNS, SASEGT. This CDR3 is 16 amino acids long. Note on this clone: Its cognate antigen is unknown.

Study-wide points: Across a handful of donors, naive CD4 shared roughly 5.1%, naive CD8 approximately 3.5%, memory CD4 roughly 2.1%, memory CD8 0.35% to 0.5%. Richness estimates generally favored naive over memory subsets. The diversity represented, both genetic and in exposure history, was limited by few donors.

The material sequenced was naive CD8+ T cells sorted from blood. V gene TRBV6-1 combines with J gene TRBJ2-1; perhaps TRBD1 as D (5 bases). This receptor was identified in a woman aged 30 to 39 in good health. As DNA, the CDR3 is TGTGCCAGCAGTGACGCGGCAGGGATGTCCTACAATGAGCAGTTCTTC. Translation gives CASSDAAGMSYNEQFF.